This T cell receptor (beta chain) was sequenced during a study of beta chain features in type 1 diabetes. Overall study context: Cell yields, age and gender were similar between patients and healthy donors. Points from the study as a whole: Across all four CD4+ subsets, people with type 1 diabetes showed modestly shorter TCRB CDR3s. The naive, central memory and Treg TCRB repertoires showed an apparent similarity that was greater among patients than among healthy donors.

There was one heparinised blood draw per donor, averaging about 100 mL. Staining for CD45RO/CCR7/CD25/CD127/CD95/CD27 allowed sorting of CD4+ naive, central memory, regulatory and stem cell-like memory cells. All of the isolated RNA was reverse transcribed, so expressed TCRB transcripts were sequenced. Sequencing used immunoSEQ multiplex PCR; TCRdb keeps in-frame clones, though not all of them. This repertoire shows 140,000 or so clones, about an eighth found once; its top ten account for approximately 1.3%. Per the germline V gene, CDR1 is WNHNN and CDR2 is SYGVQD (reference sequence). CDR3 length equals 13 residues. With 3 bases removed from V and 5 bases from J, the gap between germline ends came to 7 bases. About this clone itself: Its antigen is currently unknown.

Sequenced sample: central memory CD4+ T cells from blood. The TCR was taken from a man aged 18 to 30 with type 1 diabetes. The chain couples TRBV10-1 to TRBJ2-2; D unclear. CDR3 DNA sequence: TGCGCCAGCAGTGAAGTGCCGACCGGGGAGCTGTTTTTT. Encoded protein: CASSEVPTGELFF.